The rows below give T cell receptor beta chains drawn from one sample of a study of cytomegalovirus exposure and HLA in healthy donors. This table comes from immunoSEQ multiplex PCR, and its TCRdb copy is limited to in-frame clones, with some not included. This repertoire shows tens of thousands of clones, around three quarters found once; its top ten account for 7.8%. Sequences were obtained from PBMCs. These receptors came from a man aged 18 to 29 in good health and CMV-seropositive. CDR3s include the opening cysteine and the closing phenylalanine or tryptophan. D genes are given only for firm matches. Only some rows state a clone size, as once, few, many or a class for expanded clones.

size	V	D	J	length	DNA	CDR3
NA	TRBV7-6	TRBD1	TRBJ1-6	14	TGTGCCAGCAGCATTACAGGGGGCGAATCACCCCTCCACTTT	CASSITGGESPLHF
NA	TRBV6-5	TRBD1	TRBJ2-7	14	TGTGCCAGCAGTGCAGGGGGTTCCGCCTACGAGCAGTACTTC	CASSAGGSAYEQYF
once	TRBV13	NA	TRBJ1-2	15	TGTGCCAGCAGCCTCCGACAGGAACTCAACTATGGCTACACCTTC	CASSLRQELNYGYTF
NA	TRBV7-9	NA	TRBJ2-7	13	TGTGCCAGCAGCTCAGACAGGAGCTACGAGCAGTACTTC	CASSSDRSYEQYF
NA	TRBV5-8	TRBD1	TRBJ1-1	17	TGTGCCAGCAGCTCCTCCATTACAGGGGTCATGAACACTGAAGCTTTCTTT	CASSSSITGVMNTEAFF
few	TRBV9	NA	TRBJ1-3	15	TGTGCCAGCAGCGTACAGGGTCACTCTGGAAACACCATATATTTT	CASSVQGHSGNTIYF
NA	TRBV4-1	NA	TRBJ1-4	16	TGCGCCAGCAGCCAGGGGGACGGCGGAGGGCATGAAAAACTGTTTTTT	CASSQGDGGGHEKLFF
few	TRBV10-3	TRBD1	TRBJ2-7	15	TGTGCCATCAGATCCCCGGGACAGGGGACCCACGAGCAGTACTTC	CAIRSPGQGTHEQYF
NA	TRBV5-4	TRBD1	TRBJ2-5	13	TGTGCCAGCAGCTACAGGGGGCGAGAGACCCAGTACTTC	CASSYRGRETQYF
NA	TRBV30	NA	TRBJ1-1	14	TGTGCCTGGAGTGCCGCGGGGGCGAGGACTGAAGCTTTCTTT	CAWSAAGARTEAFF
NA	TRBV5-4	NA	TRBJ2-3	12	TGTGCCAGCAGCTTGACGGCAGATACGCAGTATTTT	CASSLTADTQYF
NA	TRBV29-1	TRBD1	TRBJ2-3	13	TGCAGCGCCCGGGACAGGGATACAGATACGCAGTATTTT	CSARDRDTDTQYF
NA	TRBV7-8	NA	TRBJ1-4	15	TGTGCCAGCAGCTCTCGGGAGGCCTCCAATGAAAAACTGTTTTTT	CASSSREASNEKLFF
few	TRBV6-5	NA	TRBJ1-6	15	TGTGCCAGCAGCCCACAGCCCGGCGGGGATTCACCCCTCCACTTT	CASSPQPGGDSPLHF
NA	TRBV4-1	TRBD1	TRBJ2-2	16	TGCGCCAGCAGCCAGAAGGGACAGCCGAACACCGGGGAGCTGTTTTTT	CASSQKGQPNTGELFF
NA	TRBV6-6	NA	TRBJ1-3	14	TGTGCCGCCACTCGTGGGAGCTCTGGAAACACCATATATTTT	CAATRGSSGNTIYF
few	TRBV29-1	NA	TRBJ1-3	14	TGCAGCGTTGGCCTGGACAGCTCTGGAAACACCATATATTTT	CSVGLDSSGNTIYF
NA	TRBV6-5	TRBD1	TRBJ2-3	15	TGTGCCAGCAGTTACAGGGACAGGGCGTCAGATACGCAGTATTTT	CASSYRDRASDTQYF
NA	TRBV30	TRBD2	TRBJ2-2	14	TGTGCCTGCGTGGGACTAGCGGGGACCGGGGAGCTGTTTTTT	CACVGLAGTGELFF
NA	TRBV2	TRBD1	TRBJ2-5	14	TGTGCCAGCAGAGCACAGGGGGGTGGGGAGACCCAGTACTTC	CASRAQGGGETQYF
NA	TRBV7-2	TRBD1	TRBJ2-2	14	TGTGCCAGCAGCACGGGACAGGGCACCGGGGAGCTGTTTTTT	CASSTGQGTGELFF
NA	TRBV30	NA	TRBJ2-2	16	TGTGCCTGGAGTCCGATCTCCCGCGGGAACACCGGGGAGCTGTTTTTT	CAWSPISRGNTGELFF
NA	TRBV6-5	NA	TRBJ1-2	12	TGTGCCAGCAGTTACTCAGGGGGTGGCTACACCTTC	CASSYSGGGYTF
NA	TRBV10-3	NA	TRBJ1-1	13	TGTGCCATCAGTGAGTCTACCGGGGGGGAAGCTTTCTTT	CAISESTGGEAFF
NA	TRBV27	NA	TRBJ1-5	14	TGTGCCAGCAGTCGGACGGGGGTCAATCAGCCCCAGCATTTT	CASSRTGVNQPQHF
NA	TRBV25-1	NA	TRBJ1-4	15	TGTGCCAGCAGTGAACCCCAGACAACTAATGAAAAACTGTTTTTT	CASSEPQTTNEKLFF
NA	TRBV6-5	TRBD2	TRBJ2-7	14	TGTGCCAGCAGCCTAGCGGGAGTCTCCTACGAGCAGTACTTC	CASSLAGVSYEQYF
NA	TRBV30	NA	TRBJ2-3	14	TGTGCCTGGAATGCGGGGAGCCGCACAGATACGCAGTATTTT	CAWNAGSRTDTQYF
NA	TRBV5-6	NA	TRBJ2-7	11	TGTGCCAGCAGCTTGGCGGGCGAGCAGTACTTC	CASSLAGEQYF
NA	TRBV6-1	TRBD1	TRBJ2-7	15	TGTGCCAGCAGACAAGACAGGGGGGCATTCTACGAGCAGTACTTC	CASRQDRGAFYEQYF
NA	TRBV7-9	TRBD2	TRBJ2-3	14	TGTGCCAGTTCTAAAGCGGGGGGGCCAGGAACGCAGTATTTT	CASSKAGGPGTQYF
NA	TRBV2	TRBD2	TRBJ2-7	14	TGTGCCAGCAGTGAGCGCGGGAGCCCCTACGAGCAGTACTTC	CASSERGSPYEQYF
NA	TRBV6-5	NA	TRBJ2-7	15	TGTGCCAGCAGCCCCAATCTGGCAGGGTCGTACGAGCAGTACTTC	CASSPNLAGSYEQYF
NA	TRBV10-3	NA	TRBJ1-2	14	TGTGCCATCAGTGAGGCCCAGGCGAACTATGGCTACACCTTC	CAISEAQANYGYTF